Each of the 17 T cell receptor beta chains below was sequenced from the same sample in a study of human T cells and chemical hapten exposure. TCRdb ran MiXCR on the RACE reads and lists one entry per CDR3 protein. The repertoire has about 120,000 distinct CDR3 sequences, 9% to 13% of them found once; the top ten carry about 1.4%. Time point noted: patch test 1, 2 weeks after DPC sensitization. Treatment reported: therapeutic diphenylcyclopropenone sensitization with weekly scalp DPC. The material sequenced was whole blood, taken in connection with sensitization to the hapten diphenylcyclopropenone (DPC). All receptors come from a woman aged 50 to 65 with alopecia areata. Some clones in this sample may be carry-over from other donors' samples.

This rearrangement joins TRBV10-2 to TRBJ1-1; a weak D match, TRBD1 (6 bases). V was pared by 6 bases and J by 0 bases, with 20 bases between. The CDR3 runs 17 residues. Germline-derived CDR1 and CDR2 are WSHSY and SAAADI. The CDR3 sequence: CASRSLPGEGMNTEAFF. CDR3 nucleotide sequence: TGCGCCAGCAGGTCCCTTCCAGGGGAGGGAATGAACACTGAAGCTTTCTTT.

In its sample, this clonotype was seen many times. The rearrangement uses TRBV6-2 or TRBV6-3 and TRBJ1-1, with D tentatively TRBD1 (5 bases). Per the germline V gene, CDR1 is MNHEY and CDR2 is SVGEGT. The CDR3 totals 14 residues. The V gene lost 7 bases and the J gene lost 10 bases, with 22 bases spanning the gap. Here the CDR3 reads CASTSTGEVLLAFF. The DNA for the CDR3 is TGTGCCAGCACTTCTACAGGCGAAGTGTTATTAGCTTTCTTT.

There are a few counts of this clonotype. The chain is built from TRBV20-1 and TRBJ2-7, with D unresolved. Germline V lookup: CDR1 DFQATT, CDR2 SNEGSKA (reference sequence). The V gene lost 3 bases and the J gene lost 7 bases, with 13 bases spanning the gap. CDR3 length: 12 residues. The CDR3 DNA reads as TGCAGTGCTAGTCCAGACCGGGCGGAGCAGTACTTC. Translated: CSASPDRAEQYF.

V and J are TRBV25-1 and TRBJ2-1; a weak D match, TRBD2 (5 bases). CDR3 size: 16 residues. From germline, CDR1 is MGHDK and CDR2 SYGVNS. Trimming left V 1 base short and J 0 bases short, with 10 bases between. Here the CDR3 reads CASSEWSSASYNEQFF. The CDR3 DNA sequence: TGTGCCAGCAGTGAATGGAGTAGCGCCTCCTACAATGAGCAGTTCTTC. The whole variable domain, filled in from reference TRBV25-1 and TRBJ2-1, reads EADIYQTPRYLVIGTGKKITLECSQTMGHDKMYWYQQDPGMELHLIHYSYGVNSTEKGDLSSESTVSRIRTEHFPLTLESARPSHTSQYLCASSEWSSASYNEQFFGPGTRLTVL.

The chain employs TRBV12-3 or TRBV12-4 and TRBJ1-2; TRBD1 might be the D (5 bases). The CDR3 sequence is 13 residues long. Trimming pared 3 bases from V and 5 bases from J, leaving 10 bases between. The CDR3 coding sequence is TGTGCCAGCAGTTTTGCGGGGGTATATGGCTACACCTTC. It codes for CASSFAGVYGYTF.

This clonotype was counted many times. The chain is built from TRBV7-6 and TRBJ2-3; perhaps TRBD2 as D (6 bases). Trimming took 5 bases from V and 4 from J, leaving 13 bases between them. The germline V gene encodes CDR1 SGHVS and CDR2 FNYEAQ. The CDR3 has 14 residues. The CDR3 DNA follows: TGTGCCAGCAGCCCGGAGGGCCGGGCAGATACGCAGTATTTT. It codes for CASSPEGRADTQYF.

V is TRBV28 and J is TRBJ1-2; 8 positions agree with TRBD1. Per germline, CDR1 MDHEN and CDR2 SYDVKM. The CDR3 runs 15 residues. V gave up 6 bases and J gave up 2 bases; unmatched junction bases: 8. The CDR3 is CASSSGQEANYGYTF. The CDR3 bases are TGTGCCAGCAGCTCGGGACAGGAGGCGAACTATGGCTACACCTTC.

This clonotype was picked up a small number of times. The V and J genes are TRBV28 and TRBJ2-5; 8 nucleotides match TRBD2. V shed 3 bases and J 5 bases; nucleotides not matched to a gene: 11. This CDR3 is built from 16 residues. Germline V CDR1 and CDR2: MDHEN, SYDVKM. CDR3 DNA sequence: TGTGCCAGCAGTTTTCGCCGGCAGGAGCGGGGGGAGACCCAGTACTTC. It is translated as CASSFRRQERGETQYF.

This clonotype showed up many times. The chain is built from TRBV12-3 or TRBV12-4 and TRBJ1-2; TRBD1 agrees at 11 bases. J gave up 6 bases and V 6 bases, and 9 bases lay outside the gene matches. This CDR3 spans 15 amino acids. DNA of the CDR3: TGTGCCAGCAGGACCCTGGACAGGGGGCCTAATGGCTACACCTTC. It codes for CASRTLDRGPNGYTF.

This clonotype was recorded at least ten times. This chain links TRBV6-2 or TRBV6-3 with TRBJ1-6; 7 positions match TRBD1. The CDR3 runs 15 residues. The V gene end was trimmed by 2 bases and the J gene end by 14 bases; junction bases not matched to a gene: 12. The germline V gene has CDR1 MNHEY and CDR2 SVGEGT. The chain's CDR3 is CASSYLIDRENALHF. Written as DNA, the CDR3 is TGTGCCAGCAGTTACCTTATCGACAGGGAAAATGCCCTCCACTTT.

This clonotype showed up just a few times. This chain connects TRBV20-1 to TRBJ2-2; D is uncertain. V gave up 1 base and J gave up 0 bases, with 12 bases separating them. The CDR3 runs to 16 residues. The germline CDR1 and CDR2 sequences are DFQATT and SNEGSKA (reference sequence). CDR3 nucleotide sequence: TGCAGTGCTAGAGCTACGGGCAAGACGAACACCGGGGAGCTGTTTTTT. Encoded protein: CSARATGKTNTGELFF.

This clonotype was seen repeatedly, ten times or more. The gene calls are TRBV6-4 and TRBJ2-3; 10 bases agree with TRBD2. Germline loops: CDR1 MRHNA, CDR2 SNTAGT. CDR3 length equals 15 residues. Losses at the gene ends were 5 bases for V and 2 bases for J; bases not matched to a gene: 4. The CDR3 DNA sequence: TGTGCCAGCAGTCCCACTAGCGGGGTCACAGATACGCAGTATTTT. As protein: CASSPTSGVTDTQYF.

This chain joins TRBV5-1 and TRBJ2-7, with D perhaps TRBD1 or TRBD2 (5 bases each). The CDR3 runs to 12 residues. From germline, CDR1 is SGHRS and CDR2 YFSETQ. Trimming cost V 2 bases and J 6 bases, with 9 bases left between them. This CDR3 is CASSFEGREQYF. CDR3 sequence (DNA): TGCGCCAGCAGCTTTGAGGGACGCGAGCAGTACTTC.

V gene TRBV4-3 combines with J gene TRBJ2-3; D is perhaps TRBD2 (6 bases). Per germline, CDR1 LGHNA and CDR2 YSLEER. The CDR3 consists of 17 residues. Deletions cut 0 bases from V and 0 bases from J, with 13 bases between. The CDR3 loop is CASSQERGFFSTDTQYF. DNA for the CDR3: TGCGCCAGCAGCCAAGAACGGGGGTTTTTCAGCACAGATACGCAGTATTTT.

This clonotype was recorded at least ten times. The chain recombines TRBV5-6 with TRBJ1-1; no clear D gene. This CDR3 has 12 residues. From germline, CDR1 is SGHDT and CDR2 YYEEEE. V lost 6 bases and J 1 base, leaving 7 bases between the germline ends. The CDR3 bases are TGTGCCAGCAACCCCTGGAACACTGAAGCTTTCTTT. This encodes CASNPWNTEAFF. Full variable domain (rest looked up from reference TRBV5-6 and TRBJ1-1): DAGVTQSPTHLIKTRGQQVTLRCSPKSGHDTVSWYQQALGQGPQFIFQYYEEEERQRGNFPDRFSGHQFPNYSSELNVNALLLGDSALYLCASNPWNTEAFFGQGTRLTVV.

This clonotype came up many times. This CDR3 reads CASSLLGQGFNYGYTF. The CDR3 bases are TGTGCCAGCAGTTTATTGGGACAGGGGTTTAACTATGGCTACACCTTC. The chain links TRBV27 to TRBJ1-2, with 10 bases fitting TRBD1. Germline assignment: CDR1 MNHEY and CDR2 SMNVEV (reference sequence). This CDR3 is 16 amino acids long. V shed 1 base and J 1 base; nucleotides not matched to a gene: 3.

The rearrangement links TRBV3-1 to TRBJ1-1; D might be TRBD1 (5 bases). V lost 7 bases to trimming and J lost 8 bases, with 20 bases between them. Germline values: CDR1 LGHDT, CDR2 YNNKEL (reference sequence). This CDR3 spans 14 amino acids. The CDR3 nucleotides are TGTGCCAGCACACTTTCCTGGATTGAGGGGGAAGCTTTCTTT. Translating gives CASTLSWIEGEAFF.